This TCR beta chain stems from a study of blood T cell repertoires in COVID-19. Enrolled during active infection, Seattle patients were then followed longitudinally. The sample holds a few counts of this clone. As originally analysed: Using reference gene primer amplification, nucleated cell counts were estimated. Sequenced by immunoSEQ multiplex PCR; TCRdb stores in-frame clones only, minus some. V, J and clone size derive from that table, while D and trimming were established from the DNA sequence. The sample lists about 200,000 clones; about 76% were seen once. Per the germline V gene, CDR1 is SEHNR and CDR2 is FQNEAQ (reference sequence). After removal of 2 bases from V and 3 bases from J, the junction contained 8 bases not matched to a gene. This CDR3 comprises 17 residues.

The chain combines TRBV7-9 with TRBJ2-2, with 8 bases matching TRBD1. The clonotype originates from a woman aged 40 to 50 with COVID-19, enrolled during active disease. Specimen: peripheral blood. The CDR3 protein is CASSLRPGGMYTGELFF. Written as DNA, the CDR3 is TGTGCCAGCAGCTTAAGGCCAGGGGGCATGTACACCGGGGAGCTGTTTTTT.